Reported below is one T cell receptor (beta chain). Its cognate antigen is unknown. The sample is drawn from a study of shared clonotypes between healthy human individuals. Study-wide background: Per donor, CD8 memory used one plate, CD8 naive used two, CD4 memory used three and CD4 naive used three. Study observations and caveats: Inspection by rarefaction showed sorted-subset sequencing to be incomplete despite large depth.

The CDR3 totals 15 residues. Germline V gene lookup returns CDR1 SGHRS and CDR2 YFSETQ. V trimming: 2 bases; J trimming: 8 bases; junction bases outside the gene matches: 8. Evenly divided among several immunoSEQ plates was the genomic DNA of each subset. It was around 220 ng DNA, 25,000 to 35,000 T cell genomes, that sorted-subset replicate PCRs used. Data came from immunoSEQ multiplex PCR; TCRdb stores just in-frame clones and leaves some out. The data show roughly 640,000 clones, with around 97% seen just once and roughly 0.05% held by the top ten. The receptor's source is a woman in her thirties in good health. The specimen sequenced was naive CD4+ T cells sorted from blood. Subset denoted: CD45RA+ positively selected. The chain employs TRBV5-1 and TRBJ1-1, with 11 bases fitting TRBD1. The CDR3 bases are TGCGCCAGCAGCTTATTTGGACAGGGGGCATCGGAAGCTTTCTTT. Translation gives CASSLFGQGASEAFF.